This T cell receptor (beta chain) appears in the sequencing data of a study of blood T cell repertoires in COVID-19. Across the study: Samples of COVID-19 (acute and convalescent) were obtained from the United States, Italy and Spain. From T cells, B-cell-depleted T cells, or PBMCs came the material, which was cDNA or gDNA.

Germline values: CDR1 LGHDT, CDR2 YNNKEL (reference sequence). Trimming took off 0 bases at V and 2 bases at J, with 14 bases between the two ends. CDR3 length: 18 residues. Original processing methods: For nucleated cells, counts were estimated from reference gene primer amplification. Clones were sequenced by immunoSEQ multiplex PCR, and TCRdb holds only the in-frame ones, with some missing. The V and J calls and clone size come from that table; D and trimming were worked out from the DNA. The repertoire holds 23,000 or so clones, with about nine tenths as singletons. Material: peripheral blood. The gene calls are TRBV3-1 (or the pseudogene TRBV3-2) and TRBJ2-6, with D hard to call. The TCR sequence derives from a man between 65 and 80 years old with acute or convalescent COVID-19. CDR3 sequence: CASSQDRAEMPGANVLTF. The CDR3, as DNA: TGTGCCAGCAGCCAAGATCGCGCGGAAATGCCTGGGGCCAACGTCCTGACTTTC.